This section outlines one T cell receptor (beta chain) sequence together with its context. The record originates from a study of T cell changes during pregnancy in multiple sclerosis. There are 13 residues in the CDR3. CDR1 is MNHNY, CDR2 SVGAGI, per germline (reference sequence). Trimming pared 3 bases from V and 9 bases from J, leaving 12 bases between. Here immunoSEQ multiplex PCR was the method, and the copy in TCRdb shows in-frame clones only, minus some. The sample carries about 87,000 clones, 93% recorded once. The chain carries TRBV6-6 and TRBJ2-1; D gene unclear. This sample comprised peripheral blood, obtained in the third trimester of pregnancy. The receptor comes from a female donor in good health, enrolled as a control in a pregnancy study. This CDR3 is CASSYYSKPEQFF. Written as DNA, the CDR3 is TGTGCCAGCAGTTATTACAGCAAGCCTGAGCAGTTCTTC.